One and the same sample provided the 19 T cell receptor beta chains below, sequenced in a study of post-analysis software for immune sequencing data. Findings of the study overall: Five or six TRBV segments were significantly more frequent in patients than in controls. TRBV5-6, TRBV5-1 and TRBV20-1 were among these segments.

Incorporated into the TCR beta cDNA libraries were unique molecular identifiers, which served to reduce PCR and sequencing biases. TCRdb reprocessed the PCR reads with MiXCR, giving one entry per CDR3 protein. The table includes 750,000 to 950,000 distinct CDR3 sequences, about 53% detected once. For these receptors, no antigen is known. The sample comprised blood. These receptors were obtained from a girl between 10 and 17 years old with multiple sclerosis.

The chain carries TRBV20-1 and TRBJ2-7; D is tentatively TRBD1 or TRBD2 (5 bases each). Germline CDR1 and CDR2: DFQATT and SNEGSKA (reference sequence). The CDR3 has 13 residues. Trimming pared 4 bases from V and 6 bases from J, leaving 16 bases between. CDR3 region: CSAIWGSRGEQYF. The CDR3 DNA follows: TGCAGTGCTATTTGGGGGTCTCGTGGCGAGCAGTACTTC.

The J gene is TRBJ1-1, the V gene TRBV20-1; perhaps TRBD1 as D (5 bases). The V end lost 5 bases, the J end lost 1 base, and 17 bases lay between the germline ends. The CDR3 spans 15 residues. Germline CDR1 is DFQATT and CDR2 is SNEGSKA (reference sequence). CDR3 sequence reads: CSAPVPGLQNTEAFF. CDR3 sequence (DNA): TGCAGTGCTCCGGTACCGGGACTCCAGAACACTGAAGCTTTCTTT.

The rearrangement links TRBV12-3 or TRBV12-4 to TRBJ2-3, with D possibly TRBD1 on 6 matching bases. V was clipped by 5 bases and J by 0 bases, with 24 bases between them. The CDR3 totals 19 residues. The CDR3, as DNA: TGTGCCAGCAGTGGGTATCATGATTGGGACATATTTAGCACAGATACGCAGTATTTT. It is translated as CASSGYHDWDIFSTDTQYF.

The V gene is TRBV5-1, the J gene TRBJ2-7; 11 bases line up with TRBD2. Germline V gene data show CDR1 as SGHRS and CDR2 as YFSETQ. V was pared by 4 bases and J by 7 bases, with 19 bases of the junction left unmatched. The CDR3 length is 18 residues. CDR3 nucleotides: TGCGCCAGCAGCCCCGACCTTTTTGGGACTAGCGGTAACAATGAGCAGTACTTC. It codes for CASSPDLFGTSGNNEQYF. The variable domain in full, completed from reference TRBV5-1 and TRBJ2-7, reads KAGVTQTPRYLIKTRGQQVTLSCSPISGHRSVSWYQQTPGQGLQFLFEYFSETQRNKGNFPGRFSGRQFSNSRSEMNVSTLELGDSALYLCASSPDLFGTSGNNEQYFGPGTRLTVT.

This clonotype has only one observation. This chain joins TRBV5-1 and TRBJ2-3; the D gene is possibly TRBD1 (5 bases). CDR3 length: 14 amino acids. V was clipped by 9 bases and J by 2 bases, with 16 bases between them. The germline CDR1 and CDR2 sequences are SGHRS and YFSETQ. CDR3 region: CATKTVPATDTQYF. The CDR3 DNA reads TGCGCCACTAAGACAGTTCCTGCCACAGATACGCAGTATTTT. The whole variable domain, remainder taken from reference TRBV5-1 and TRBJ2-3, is KAGVTQTPRYLIKTRGQQVTLSCSPISGHRSVSWYQQTPGQGLQFLFEYFSETQRNKGNFPGRFSGRQFSNSRSEMNVSTLELGDSALYLCATKTVPATDTQYFGPGTRLTVL.

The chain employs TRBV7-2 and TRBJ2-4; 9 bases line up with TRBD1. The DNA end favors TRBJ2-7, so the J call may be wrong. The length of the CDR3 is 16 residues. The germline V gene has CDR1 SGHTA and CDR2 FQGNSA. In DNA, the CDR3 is TGTGCCAGCAGCTTAGTTGGGACAGGGAAGACCTACGAGCAGTACTTC. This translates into CASSLVGTGKTYEQYF.

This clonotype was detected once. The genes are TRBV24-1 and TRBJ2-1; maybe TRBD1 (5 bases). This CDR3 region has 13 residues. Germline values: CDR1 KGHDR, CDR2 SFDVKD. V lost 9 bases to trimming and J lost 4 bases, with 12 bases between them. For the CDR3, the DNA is TGTGCCACCGGGCAGGACAATTACAATGAGCAGTTCTTC. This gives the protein CATGQDNYNEQFF.

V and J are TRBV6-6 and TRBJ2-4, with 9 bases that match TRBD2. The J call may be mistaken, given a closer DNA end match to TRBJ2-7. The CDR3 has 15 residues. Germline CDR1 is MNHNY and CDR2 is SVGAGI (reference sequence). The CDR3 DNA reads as TGTGCCAGCAGCCCCATAGCGGGAGTGACCTACGAGCAGTACTTC. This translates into CASSPIAGVTYEQYF.

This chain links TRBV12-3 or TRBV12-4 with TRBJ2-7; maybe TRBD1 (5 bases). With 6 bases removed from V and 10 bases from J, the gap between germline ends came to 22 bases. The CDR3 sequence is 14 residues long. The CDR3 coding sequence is TGTGCCAGCAGCCCCTCTGGCGGTACAGGAACCCAGTACTTC. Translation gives CASSPSGGTGTQYF.

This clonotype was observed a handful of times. CDR3 loop: CATWTSGERGTDTQYF. CDR3 nucleotide sequence: TGTGCCACCTGGACTAGCGGGGAGAGGGGCACAGATACGCAGTATTTT. The chain couples TRBV5-5 to TRBJ2-3, with 12 positions matching TRBD2. This CDR3 contains 16 residues. Germline V CDR1 and CDR2: SGHKS, YYEKEE (reference sequence). Trimming at V came to 9 bases and at J to 1 base, leaving 9 bases not matched to a gene.

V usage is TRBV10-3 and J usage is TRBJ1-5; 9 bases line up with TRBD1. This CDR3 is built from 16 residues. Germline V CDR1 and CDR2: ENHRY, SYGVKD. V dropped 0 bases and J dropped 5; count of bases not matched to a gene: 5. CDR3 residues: CAISESWGQGYQPQHF. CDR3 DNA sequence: TGTGCCATCAGTGAGTCATGGGGACAGGGCTATCAGCCCCAGCATTTT.

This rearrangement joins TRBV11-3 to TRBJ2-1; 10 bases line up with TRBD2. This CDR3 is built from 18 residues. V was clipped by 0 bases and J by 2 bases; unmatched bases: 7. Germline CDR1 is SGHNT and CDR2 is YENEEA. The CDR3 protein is CASSLEVVAGGTYNEQFF. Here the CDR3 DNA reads TGTGCCAGCAGCTTAGAGGTAGTAGCGGGGGGAACCTACAATGAGCAGTTCTTC.

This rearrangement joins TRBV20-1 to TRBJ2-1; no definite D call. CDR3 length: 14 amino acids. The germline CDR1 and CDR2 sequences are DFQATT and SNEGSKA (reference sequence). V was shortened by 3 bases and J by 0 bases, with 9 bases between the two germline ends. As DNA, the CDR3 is TGCAGTGCTAGGATACCTAGCTCCTACAATGAGCAGTTCTTC. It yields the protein CSARIPSSYNEQFF.

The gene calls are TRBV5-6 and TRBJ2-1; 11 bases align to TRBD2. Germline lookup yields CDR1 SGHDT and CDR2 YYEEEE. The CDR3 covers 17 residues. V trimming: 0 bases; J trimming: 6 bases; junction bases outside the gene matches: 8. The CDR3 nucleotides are TGTGCCAGCAGCTTGGTTTGGCTAGCGGGAGGTATCAATGAGCAGTTCTTC. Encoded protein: CASSLVWLAGGINEQFF.

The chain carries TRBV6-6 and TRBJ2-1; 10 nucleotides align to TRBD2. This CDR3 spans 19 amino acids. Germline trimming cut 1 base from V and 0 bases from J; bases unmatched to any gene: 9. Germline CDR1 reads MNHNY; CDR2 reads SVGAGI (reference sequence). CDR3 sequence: CASSYWTSGILDSYNEQFF. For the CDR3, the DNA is TGTGCCAGCAGTTACTGGACTAGCGGTATCTTGGACTCCTACAATGAGCAGTTCTTC.

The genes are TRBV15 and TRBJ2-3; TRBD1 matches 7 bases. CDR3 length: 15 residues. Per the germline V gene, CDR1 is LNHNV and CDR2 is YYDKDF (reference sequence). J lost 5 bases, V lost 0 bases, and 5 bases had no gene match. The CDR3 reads CATSRDLSGGDTQYF. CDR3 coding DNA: TGTGCCACCAGCAGAGATCTGTCAGGGGGAGATACGCAGTATTTT.

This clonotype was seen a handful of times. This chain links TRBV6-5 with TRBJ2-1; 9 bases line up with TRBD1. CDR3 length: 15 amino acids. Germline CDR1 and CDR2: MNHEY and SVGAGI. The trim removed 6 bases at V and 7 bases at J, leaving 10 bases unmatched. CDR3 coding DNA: TGTGCCAGCAGCTCCGGGACAGGGCCCCAAAATGAGCAGTTCTTC. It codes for CASSSGTGPQNEQFF.

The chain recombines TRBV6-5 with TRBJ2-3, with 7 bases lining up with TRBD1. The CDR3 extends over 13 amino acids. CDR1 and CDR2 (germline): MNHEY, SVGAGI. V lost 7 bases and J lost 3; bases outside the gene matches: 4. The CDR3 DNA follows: TGTGCCAGCAACCGGGACAGAACAGATACGCAGTATTTT. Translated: CASNRDRTDTQYF.

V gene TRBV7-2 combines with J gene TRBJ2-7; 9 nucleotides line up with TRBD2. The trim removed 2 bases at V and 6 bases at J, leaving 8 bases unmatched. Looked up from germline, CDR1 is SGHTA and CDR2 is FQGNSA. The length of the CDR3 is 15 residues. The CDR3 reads CASSLKGTSPFEQYF. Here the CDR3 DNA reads TGTGCCAGCAGCTTAAAAGGGACTAGCCCCTTCGAGCAGTACTTC.